The following is a TCR beta chain sequence with its context. Deletions cut 3 bases from V and 7 bases from J, with 12 bases between. The CDR3 contains 13 residues. Germline CDR1 is MDHEN and CDR2 is SYDVKM. While infection was still active, Seattle patients were enrolled and then followed longitudinally. Per the authors' pipeline: Estimated nucleated cell counts came from reference gene primer amplification. The protocol was immunoSEQ multiplex PCR, while the TCRdb copy is restricted to in-frame clones and leaves out a portion. The DNA was the basis for D and trimming; V, J and clone size are from that table. The repertoire includes tens of thousands of clones, 89% of them detected once, and less than 50% sits in the top ten. This entry comes from a study of blood T cell repertoires in COVID-19. Across the whole study: Sites across the United States, Italy and Spain contributed samples from acute and convalescent COVID-19. T cells, B-cell-depleted T cells, or PBMCs provided the cDNA or gDNA that served as material.

This chain joins TRBV28 and TRBJ1-1; D is unclear. Sequenced sample: peripheral blood. The TCR originated in an older woman with COVID-19, enrolled during active disease. CDR3 sequence: CASSFSMTGEAFF. Here the CDR3 DNA reads TGTGCCAGCAGTTTTTCCATGACGGGTGAAGCTTTCTTT.